A selection of T cell receptor beta chains follows, all from one sample in a study of memory CD4+ T cells and cytomegalovirus serostatus. The table came from immunoSEQ multiplex PCR; TCRdb's copy has only in-frame clones and leaves some out. The data contain about 25,000 clones, roughly 75% of them singletons. Sequencing was done on a sample of memory CD4+ T cells from blood. These receptor sequences come from an adult in good health and CMV-seronegative. CDR3s leave out the opening cysteine and the closing phenylalanine or tryptophan. Fields, in order: J gene, D gene, V gene, clone size, CDR3 protein. D genes are given only for firm matches. Clone size is not always given. Where it is, it says once, few, many or a class for expanded clones.

>TRBJ1-5|TRBD1|TRBV7-2|NA
ASSEQGPNSNQPQH
>TRBJ1-2|NA|TRBV2|NA
ASSEGGSGPTAYGYT
>TRBJ1-2|NA|TRBV4-2|NA
ASSQERVYGYT
>TRBJ2-1|NA|TRBV5-8|NA
ATSGFLRTEQF
>TRBJ1-2|NA|TRBV27|NA
ASSFAGSVGYT
>TRBJ2-3|NA|TRBV11-2|NA
ASSLLPGPDTQY
>TRBJ1-1|NA|TRBV6-5|NA
ASSYFLGVEAF
>TRBJ2-7|TRBD2|TRBV28|NA
ASLTLGLAPGEQY
>TRBJ2-3|NA|TRBV27|NA
ASSRWGTDTQY
>TRBJ2-3|NA|TRBV4-3|NA
ASSGFSTASTDTQY
>TRBJ1-5|NA|TRBV4-1|NA
ASSQDRQGNQPQH
>TRBJ1-3|TRBD1|TRBV30|few
AWRGTGVNTIY
>TRBJ1-6|NA|TRBV2|NA
ASLPGTNSPLH
>TRBJ2-1|NA|TRBV10-3|NA
AMGQSHGGKLKDNEQF
>TRBJ1-5|NA|TRBV5-8|NA
ASRVAGNQPQH
>TRBJ2-1|NA|TRBV29-1|NA
SVGEWGQEQF
>TRBJ2-1|TRBD2|TRBV5-1|NA
ASSLEGSGRGNEQF
>TRBJ1-4|NA|TRBV18|NA
ASSPPYRDGKLF
>TRBJ2-6|NA|TRBV5-6|NA
ASSLYTGRHSGANVLT
>TRBJ1-2|TRBD1|TRBV5-6|NA
ASRLLTGQDGYT
>TRBJ2-7|NA|TRBV19|NA
ASSIQGAGYEQY
>TRBJ2-7|NA|TRBV21-1|NA
ASSKAPFGDRGPYEQY
>TRBJ2-6|NA|TRBV6-6|few
ASSYSSSGANVLT
>TRBJ2-1|NA|TRBV5-1|NA
ASSLGGIDEQF
>TRBJ2-3|NA|TRBV6-6|NA
ASSYRELKY
>TRBJ1-2|NA|TRBV6-6|NA
ASGAGDGYT
>TRBJ1-2|TRBD1|TRBV29-1|NA
SVVGQINYGYT
>TRBJ1-4|NA|TRBV4-1|NA
ASSPVFKREKLF
>TRBJ2-2|TRBD1|TRBV18|NA
ASSPPTGYTGELF
>TRBJ1-1|NA|TRBV5-5|NA
ASSSFSQNTEAF
>TRBJ1-2|NA|TRBV6-5|NA
ASSYSPPNYGYT
>TRBJ2-7|TRBD1|TRBV7-6|NA
ASSSGQGFSEQY
>TRBJ2-4|TRBD1|TRBV5-4|NA
ASSLNESDRVPSQY
>TRBJ2-3|NA|TRBV19|NA
ASSMGDTQY
>TRBJ1-1|NA|TRBV20-1|NA
SARVNTEAF
>TRBJ2-3|NA|TRBV10-3|NA
ATISGGQGDTQY
>TRBJ2-3|TRBD2|TRBV5-8|NA
ASSFLAGVADTQY
>TRBJ1-5|NA|TRBV19|NA
ASSIDYRSGSQPQH
>TRBJ2-7|NA|TRBV5-5|NA
ASSLVGTSYEQY
>TRBJ1-5|NA|TRBV15|once
ATSRGNQPQH
>TRBJ2-1|TRBD2|TRBV7-7|NA
ASSLSSGGHNEQF
>TRBJ1-5|NA|TRBV6-6|NA
ASSPPDSAGPQH
>TRBJ1-1|NA|TRBV19|NA
ASILQGSAEAF
>TRBJ1-1|TRBD1|TRBV5-1|NA
ASSLGDRANTEAF
>TRBJ1-2|NA|TRBV21-1|NA
ASSSPRREGFYGYT
>TRBJ2-7|TRBD2|TRBV11-2|NA
ASSLTSGALYEQY
>TRBJ2-1|NA|TRBV11-2|NA
ASSLSRWATEQF
>TRBJ1-1|NA|TRBV5-5|NA
ASSFSLLLRGTEAF
>TRBJ2-3|NA|TRBV7-2|NA
ASSLMDTQY
>TRBJ1-5|NA|TRBV30|few
AWSVGIRRGNQPQH
>TRBJ2-3|NA|TRBV29-1|NA
SAQGADGTDTQY
>TRBJ2-7|NA|TRBV6-1|NA
ASSLPGQRTGEQY
>TRBJ2-1|NA|TRBV28|NA
ASSSPNRNNEQF
>TRBJ2-2|NA|TRBV19|NA
ASSITAAPRTGELF